This TCR beta chain is drawn from a study of T cells after yellow fever vaccination. Whole-study context: Libraries from low-cell-number fractions were prepared with the SMART-Seq v4 Ultra Low Input RNA kit. Study-wide results and limits: Subsequent to the booster, the majority of primary-vaccination clones reappeared (around 96% CD4, about 90% CD8).

Germline CDR1 MDHEN, CDR2 SYDVKM. CDR3 length equals 15 residues. With 5 bases clipped from V and 9 bases from J, the junction kept 13 bases outside the gene matches. UMIs and a universal primer site were added when TCR cDNA was made by 5'RACE template switching. TCRdb used MiXCR to reprocess the 5' RACE reads, holding one entry per CDR3 protein. Of about 120,000 distinct CDR3 sequences listed, roughly 9% are singletons. For this clonotype: Its specificity is not known.

The sequence derives from a man aged 18 to 29 who received the YFV17D yellow fever vaccine. Sequencing used CD8+ T cells sorted from PBMCs, obtained on the day of the yellow fever booster vaccination. The chain links TRBV28 to TRBJ2-1, with TRBD1 matching 7 bases. The CDR3 coding sequence is TGTGCCAGCAGTCCTCGAGACAGGGAACTCGGTGAGCAGTTCTTC. Amino acid sequence: CASSPRDRELGEQFF.